One sample yielded the 30 T cell receptor beta chains listed below, sequenced in a study of blood T cell repertoires in COVID-19. Clones were read by immunoSEQ multiplex PCR, and TCRdb kept only the in-frame ones, dropping some. Of about 250,000 clones in the sample, about 91% were seen once. The sample was peripheral blood. These receptors all stem from a woman in her thirties with COVID-19, enrolled during active disease.

The chain is built from TRBV5-3 and TRBJ2-7, with a possible D match to TRBD2 (6 bases). TRBV5-3 is an open reading frame whose function is uncertain. Trimming took off 7 bases at V and 7 bases at J, with 18 bases between the two ends. The length of the CDR3 is 13 residues. The CDR3 reads CARQPGTPEEQYF. DNA for the CDR3: TGTGCCAGACAACCGGGGACTCCCGAAGAGCAGTACTTC.

Note on this clone: The DNA is left out, because the CDR3 cannot be placed on it with certainty; the CDR3 is given as TCRdb lists it. The V gene is TRBV2, the J gene TRBJ1-6; whether TRBD1, the table's D call, matches the DNA was not checked. From germline, CDR1 is SNHLY and CDR2 FYNNEI. The CDR3 totals 16 residues, both ends included. The CDR3 loop reads CASILDRGIDNSPLHF.

The chain's CDR3 is CASSLAAGGYEQYF. The CDR3 DNA reads TGTGCCAGCAGCTTGGCAGCGGGGGGGTACGAGCAGTACTTC. The V and J genes are TRBV7-2 and TRBJ2-7, with TRBD2 identical over 10 bases. Unmatched junction bases numbered 3, after V lost 3 bases and J lost 4 bases. Looked up from germline, CDR1 is SGHTA and CDR2 is FQGNSA. The CDR3 loop spans 14 amino acids.

The chain carries TRBV10-2 and TRBJ2-6; D ambiguous. CDR3 size: 14 residues. V gave up 9 bases and J gave up 1 base, with 10 bases separating them. Looked up from germline, CDR1 is WSHSY and CDR2 is SAAADI. The CDR3 spells CASKEQSGANVLTF. CDR3 coding DNA: TGCGCCAGTAAGGAGCAATCTGGGGCCAACGTCCTGACTTTC.

The chain uses TRBV5-8 and TRBJ2-7; 8 bases align to TRBD1. The CDR3 runs 16 residues. The V and J ends lost 3 bases and 2 bases, in that order; junction bases with no gene match: 10. Germline V lookup: CDR1 SGHTS, CDR2 YDEGEE. CDR3 DNA: TGTGCCAGCAGCTATGGTTACAGGGGGAGAACCTACGAGCAGTACTTC. Its protein is CASSYGYRGRTYEQYF. Filled out from reference TRBV5-8 and TRBJ2-7, the complete variable domain reads EAGVTQSPTHLIKTRGQQATLRCSPISGHTSVYWYQQALGLGLQFLLWYDEGEERNRGNFPPRFSGRQFPNYSSELNVNALELEDSALYLCASSYGYRGRTYEQYFGPGTRLTVT.

V gene TRBV24-1 combines with J gene TRBJ2-5, with 8 bases aligning to TRBD1. Germline V gene data show CDR1 as KGHDR and CDR2 as SFDVKD. The V segment lost 1 base and the J segment 3 bases; nucleotides outside the gene matches: 3. The CDR3 is made up of 15 amino acids. CDR3 sequence (DNA): TGTGCCACCAGTGATTTCTCGGACAGGGAAGAGACCCAGTACTTC. It specifies CATSDFSDREETQYF.

CDR3 coding DNA: TGCGCCAGCAGCATTATACAGGGGGAAGGAAACACCATATATTTT. It specifies CASSIIQGEGNTIYF. The rearrangement joins TRBV4-1 to TRBJ1-3, with TRBD1 matching 8 bases. The CDR3 runs 15 residues. The ends lost 5 bases at V and 4 bases at J; junction bases unmatched: 7. Looked up from germline, CDR1 is MGHRA and CDR2 is YSYEKL.

The sample holds one count of this clone. V gene TRBV5-1 combines with J gene TRBJ2-1, with D possibly matching TRBD2 (5 bases). The germline V and J ends were trimmed by 1 base and 4 bases, with 12 bases remaining between them. This CDR3 has 15 residues. Per germline, CDR1 SGHRS and CDR2 YFSETQ. DNA of the CDR3: TGCGCCAGCAGCTTGTCCCGGACTGAGTACAATGAGCAGTTCTTC. Encoded protein: CASSLSRTEYNEQFF.

The chain combines TRBV19 with TRBJ2-3, with 8 bases aligning to TRBD2. The CDR3 covers 16 residues. V was clipped by 4 bases and J by 2 bases; unmatched bases: 8. CDR1 and CDR2 from the germline V gene are LNHDA and SQIVND (reference sequence). The CDR3 sequence is CASSRQLAGLTDTQYF. DNA for the CDR3: TGTGCCAGTAGTAGACAGCTAGCGGGCCTCACAGATACGCAGTATTTT.

This clone was found once. This chain connects TRBV6-6 to TRBJ1-1, with D tentatively TRBD1 (5 bases). The CDR3 length is 13 residues. In germline, CDR1 is MNHNY, CDR2 SVGAGI (reference sequence). V gave up 6 bases and J gave up 3 bases, with 11 bases separating them. CDR3 DNA sequence: TGTGCCAGCAGGTGGACATTCCACACTGAAGCTTTCTTT. Its protein product is CASRWTFHTEAFF.

The chain couples TRBV23-1 to TRBJ2-1; TRBD2 matches at 13 bases. TRBV23-1 is an open reading frame whose function is uncertain. Germline trimming cut 0 bases from V and 0 bases from J; bases unmatched to any gene: 8. CDR3 size: 20 residues. The CDR3 sequence is CASSQSGTSGIPRSYNEQFF. The CDR3 DNA is TGCGCCAGCAGTCAATCGGGGACTAGCGGGATACCCCGCTCCTACAATGAGCAGTTCTTC.

The genes are TRBV19 and TRBJ1-1, with D hard to call. CDR1 and CDR2 from the germline V gene are LNHDA and SQIVND (reference sequence). Trimming took off 3 bases at V and 5 bases at J, with 7 bases between the two ends. CDR3 length: 12 residues. In nucleotides, the CDR3 is TGTGCCAGTAGTATGGCATTTACTGAAGCTTTCTTT. Translating gives CASSMAFTEAFF.

The V and J genes are TRBV27 and TRBJ2-7; D possibly corresponds to TRBD1 (6 bases). The V end lost 6 bases, the J end lost 7 bases, and 13 bases lay between the germline ends. Germline CDR1 and CDR2: MNHEY and SMNVEV (reference sequence). The CDR3 runs to 12 residues. Here the CDR3 DNA reads TGTGCCAGCAGAATGGGGGCGCGTGAGCAGTACTTC. Protein: CASRMGAREQYF.

V gene TRBV4-1 combines with J gene TRBJ1-3; D not resolved. The CDR3 covers 15 residues. Germline-derived CDR1 and CDR2 are MGHRA and YSYEKL. V was pared by 4 bases and J by 0 bases, with 10 bases between. The CDR3 sequence: CASSPGDYSGNTIYF. Written as DNA, the CDR3 is TGCGCCAGCAGCCCCGGGGATTACTCTGGAAACACCATATATTTT.

The chain uses TRBV5-4 and TRBJ2-1, with 7 bases aligning to TRBD2. This CDR3 comprises 17 residues. Per germline, CDR1 SGHNT and CDR2 YYREEE (reference sequence). V trimming: 4 bases; J trimming: 5 bases; junction bases outside the gene matches: 15. The CDR3 region is CASSAWTSFSSDNEQFF. The CDR3 DNA reads TGTGCCAGCAGCGCCTGGACTAGTTTTTCGAGCGACAATGAGCAGTTCTTC.

The chain combines TRBV6-5 with TRBJ2-1; D gene ambiguous. Trimming took 11 bases from V and 8 from J, leaving 25 bases between them. Germline lookup yields CDR1 MNHEY and CDR2 SVGAGI. The CDR3 length is 15 residues. The DNA for the CDR3 is TGTGCCGGAGACCTATGGCTCCTCCATTACGATGAGCAGTTCTTC. Residues: CAGDLWLLHYDEQFF.

This chain links TRBV11-3 with TRBJ2-2; possible D gene TRBD1, 5 bases. Per germline, CDR1 SGHNT and CDR2 YENEEA. The CDR3 contains 12 residues. V dropped 10 bases and J dropped 7 bases, with 13 bases sitting between them. CDR3 sequence: CAISPQVGELFF. DNA for the CDR3: TGTGCCATTTCACCACAGGTCGGGGAGCTGTTTTTT.

J is TRBJ2-7 and V is TRBV5-4; 11 bases fit TRBD2. This CDR3 is 15 amino acids long. Germline loops: CDR1 SGHNT, CDR2 YYREEE (reference sequence). Trimming at V came to 2 bases and at J to 2 bases, leaving 3 bases not matched to a gene. The CDR3 DNA reads TGTGCCAGCAGCTTAACTAGCGGGAGCACCTACGAGCAGTACGTC. Protein sequence: CASSLTSGSTYEQYV.

The chain carries TRBV10-2 and TRBJ1-1; D possibly corresponds to TRBD1 (6 bases). V was trimmed by 4 bases and J by 0 bases, leaving 9 bases between them. Germline V gene sequence: CDR1 WSHSY, CDR2 SAAADI. The CDR3 spans 14 residues. CDR3 in amino acids: CASSVGTLNTEAFF. The CDR3 bases are TGCGCCAGCAGTGTGGGGACACTGAACACTGAAGCTTTCTTT.

V usage is TRBV24-1 and J usage is TRBJ2-1; 10 bases align to TRBD1. Germline V gene sequence: CDR1 KGHDR, CDR2 SFDVKD. Losses at the gene ends were 0 bases for V and 9 bases for J; bases not matched to a gene: 4. The CDR3 has 15 residues. The CDR3 nucleotides are TGTGCCACCAGTGATTTGGACAGGGGGCTGGGTGAGCAGTTCTTC. Encoded protein: CATSDLDRGLGEQFF.

This chain uses TRBV4-2 with TRBJ2-5; 10 bases agree with TRBD2. CDR3 size: 17 residues. Germline CDR1 LGHNA, CDR2 YNFKEQ. Trimming at V came to 0 bases and at J to 6 bases, leaving 10 bases not matched to a gene. CDR3 sequence reads: CASSQDSASGGWKTQYF. Here the CDR3 DNA reads TGTGCCAGCAGCCAAGATTCCGCTAGCGGGGGTTGGAAGACCCAGTACTTC.

CDR3 coding DNA: TGTGCCACCAGCAGAGCAGGAGGACAGGGCCAAGAGACCCAGTACTTC. As protein: CATSRAGGQGQETQYF. The rearrangement joins TRBV15 to TRBJ2-5; TRBD1 matches 8 bases. Germline V gene lookup returns CDR1 LNHNV and CDR2 YYDKDF (reference sequence). The J segment lost 1 base and the V segment lost 1 base, leaving 5 bases of the junction unmatched. CDR3 length equals 16 residues.

The chain employs TRBV7-9 and TRBJ2-5; 7 bases line up with TRBD2. This CDR3 is 16 amino acids long. Germline lookup yields CDR1 SEHNR and CDR2 FQNEAQ (reference sequence). The J segment lost 4 bases and the V segment lost 4 bases, leaving 12 bases of the junction unmatched. The CDR3 sequence is CASSSTTWEGRETQYF. Written as DNA, the CDR3 is TGTGCCAGCAGCTCGACTACGTGGGAGGGCCGAGAGACCCAGTACTTC.

This chain links TRBV29-1 with TRBJ1-1, with a tentative D call TRBD1 (6 bases). CDR3 size: 13 residues. The germline CDR1 and CDR2 sequences are SQVTM and ANQGSEA. Trimming pared 7 bases from V and 0 bases from J, leaving 12 bases between. Written as DNA, the CDR3 is TGCAGCGCCGGACAGCGACTGAACACTGAAGCTTTCTTT. Translated: CSAGQRLNTEAFF.

This chain links TRBV7-2 with TRBJ2-1, with TRBD1 matching 9 bases. After removal of 4 bases from V and 9 bases from J, the junction contained 7 bases not matched to a gene. CDR1 is SGHTA and CDR2 is FQGNSA in the germline V gene. This CDR3 spans 14 amino acids. The CDR3 DNA reads TGTGCCAGCAGCTCCAAACAGGGGGCGTTTGAGCAGTTCTTC. As protein: CASSSKQGAFEQFF.

This chain connects TRBV10-3 to TRBJ1-2; 7 bases agree with TRBD1. Germline CDR1 reads ENHRY; CDR2 reads SYGVKD. The trim removed 6 bases at V and 1 base at J, leaving 8 bases unmatched. The CDR3 extends over 15 amino acids. The CDR3 DNA is TGTGCCATCAGCAACGACAGGGAACGTAACTATGGCTACACCTTC. Its protein product is CAISNDRERNYGYTF.

The chain is built from TRBV11-2 and TRBJ2-7, with 7 bases matching TRBD2. Trimming at V came to 1 base and at J to 6 bases, leaving 6 bases not matched to a gene. CDR3 length equals 14 residues. Germline V gene sequence: CDR1 SGHAT, CDR2 FQNNGV. CDR3 coding DNA: TGTGCCAGCAGCTTAGGGGAGGGGACCTTCGAGCAGTACTTC. Its protein is CASSLGEGTFEQYF.

This sequence joins TRBV3-1 (or the pseudogene TRBV3-2) and TRBJ2-1, with 7 bases that match TRBD2. After removal of 0 bases from V and 7 bases from J, the junction contained 18 bases not matched to a gene. CDR1 and CDR2 (germline): LGHDT, YNNKEL (reference sequence). There are 19 residues in the CDR3. This chain's CDR3 is CASSQETGPTSRFGNEQFF. The DNA of the CDR3 is TGTGCCAGCAGCCAAGAGACCGGACCGACTAGCCGCTTTGGGAATGAGCAGTTCTTC.

This chain uses TRBV7-2 with TRBJ2-7; TRBD1 matches 8 bases. Looked up from germline, CDR1 is SGHTA and CDR2 is FQGNSA. Germline trimming cut 4 bases from V and 2 bases from J; bases unmatched to any gene: 4. CDR3 length: 14 amino acids. The CDR3 region is CASSWGTGTYEQYF. CDR3 nucleotides: TGTGCCAGCAGCTGGGGGACAGGCACCTACGAGCAGTACTTC.

This sequence joins TRBV7-2 and TRBJ2-3, with D hard to call. Germline CDR1 and CDR2: SGHTA and FQGNSA. Trimming left V 1 base short and J 2 bases short, with 16 bases between. The CDR3 consists of 17 residues. CDR3 amino acids: CASSLVGQRLATDTQYF. CDR3 bases: TGTGCCAGCAGCTTAGTTGGCCAGCGCCTGGCCACAGATACGCAGTATTTT.